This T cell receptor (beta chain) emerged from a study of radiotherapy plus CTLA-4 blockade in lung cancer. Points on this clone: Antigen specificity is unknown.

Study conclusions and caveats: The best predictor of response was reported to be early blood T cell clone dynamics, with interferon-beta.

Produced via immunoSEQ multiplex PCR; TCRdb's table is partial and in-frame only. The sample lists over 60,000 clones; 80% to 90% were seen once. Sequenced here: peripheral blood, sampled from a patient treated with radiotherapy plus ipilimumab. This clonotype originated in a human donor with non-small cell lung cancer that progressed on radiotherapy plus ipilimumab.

The CDR3 DNA sequence: TGTGCCAGCAGCCCGAGTTGGACTGAAGCTTTCTTT. Translated: CASSPSWTEAFF. The rearrangement links TRBV7-8 to TRBJ1-1; no definite D call. Germline V CDR1 and CDR2: SGHVS, FQNEAQ. Trimming took off 5 bases at V and 5 bases at J, with 9 bases between the two ends. The CDR3 is 12 amino acids.